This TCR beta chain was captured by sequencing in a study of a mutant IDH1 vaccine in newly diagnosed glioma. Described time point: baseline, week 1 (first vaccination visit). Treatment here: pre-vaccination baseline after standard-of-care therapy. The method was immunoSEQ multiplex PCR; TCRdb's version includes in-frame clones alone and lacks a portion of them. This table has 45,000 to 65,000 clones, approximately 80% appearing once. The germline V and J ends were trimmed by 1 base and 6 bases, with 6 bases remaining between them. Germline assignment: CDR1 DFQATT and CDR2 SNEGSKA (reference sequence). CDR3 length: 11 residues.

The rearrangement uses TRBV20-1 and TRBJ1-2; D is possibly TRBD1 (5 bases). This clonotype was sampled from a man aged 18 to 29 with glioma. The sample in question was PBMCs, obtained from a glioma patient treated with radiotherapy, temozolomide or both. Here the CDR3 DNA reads TGCAGTGCTAGAGTGGGGGATGGCTACACCTTC. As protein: CSARVGDGYTF.